The clone carrying this TCR beta chain was observed at least ten times. Its antigen is undetermined. The sample comes from a study of T-cell memory formation after mild COVID-19. Overall study findings and caveats: The finding that pre-infection memory included some responding clones suggested that cross-reactive memory joined. Contracting clones from day 15 to 85 showed balanced CD4/CD8; later expanders favored CD4+. Researchers report contracting CD4+ clones mostly in CM and EM, with CD8+ clones in EMRA.

5'RACE primed from the constant segment yielded TCR alpha and TCR beta cDNA libraries bearing sample barcodes and UMIs. One entry per CDR3 protein results from TCRdb running MiXCR on the 5' RACE reads. The repertoire has some 600,000 distinct CDR3 sequences, roughly a sixth of them found once; the top ten carry 8.1%. The CDR3 runs to 13 residues. Germline CDR1 SEHNR, CDR2 FQNEAQ (reference sequence). V gave up 1 base and J gave up 6 bases, with 9 bases separating them. The sample was PBMCs or a T cell subset sorted from them (not recorded which). This rearrangement joins TRBV7-9 to TRBJ1-1; D remains ambiguous. This clonotype was obtained from an adult woman who had mild COVID-19 (a few samples of this study predate the infection). Cell type and time point are not known. The CDR3 DNA reads TGTGCCAGCAGCTTAGTACCCAAGGCTGAAGCTTTCTTT. This translates into CASSLVPKAEAFF.